The clone carrying this T cell receptor (beta chain) was observed at least ten times. The antigen is undetermined. Germline values: CDR1 MNHEY, CDR2 SVGEGT. The CDR3 covers 13 residues. The ends were cut back, 5 bases at V and 0 bases at J, with 7 bases in the middle. This record comes from a study of T cells in Graves' hyperthyroidism and ophthalmopathy. Study-wide background: Peripheral blood draws took place at initial diagnosis, ahead of any treatment.

Diagnoses used clinical symptoms, serum thyroxine and TRAb, thyroid ultrasound and orbital computed tomography. Study results and limitations: Also found in blood were most expanded thyroid clonotypes above 0.001. Progression to ophthalmopathy was predicted a median of roughly seven months early.

Regions amplified from RNA transcripts were the TCR beta CDR3 regions. First-round RT-PCR with HTBI primers amplified the TCR CDR3 region. Using its own MiXCR run on the multiplex PCR reads, TCRdb lists one record per CDR3 protein. The sample includes approximately 400,000 distinct CDR3 sequences, about a fifth of them seen just once. The clonotype comes from a woman in her late teens or twenties with Graves' hyperthyroidism. The specimen sequenced was blood. The V gene is TRBV6-2 or TRBV6-3, the J gene TRBJ1-2; D not certain. CDR3 in DNA: TGTGCCAGCAGTCCCTGGGCTAACTATGGCTACACCTTC. Amino acid sequence: CASSPWANYGYTF.